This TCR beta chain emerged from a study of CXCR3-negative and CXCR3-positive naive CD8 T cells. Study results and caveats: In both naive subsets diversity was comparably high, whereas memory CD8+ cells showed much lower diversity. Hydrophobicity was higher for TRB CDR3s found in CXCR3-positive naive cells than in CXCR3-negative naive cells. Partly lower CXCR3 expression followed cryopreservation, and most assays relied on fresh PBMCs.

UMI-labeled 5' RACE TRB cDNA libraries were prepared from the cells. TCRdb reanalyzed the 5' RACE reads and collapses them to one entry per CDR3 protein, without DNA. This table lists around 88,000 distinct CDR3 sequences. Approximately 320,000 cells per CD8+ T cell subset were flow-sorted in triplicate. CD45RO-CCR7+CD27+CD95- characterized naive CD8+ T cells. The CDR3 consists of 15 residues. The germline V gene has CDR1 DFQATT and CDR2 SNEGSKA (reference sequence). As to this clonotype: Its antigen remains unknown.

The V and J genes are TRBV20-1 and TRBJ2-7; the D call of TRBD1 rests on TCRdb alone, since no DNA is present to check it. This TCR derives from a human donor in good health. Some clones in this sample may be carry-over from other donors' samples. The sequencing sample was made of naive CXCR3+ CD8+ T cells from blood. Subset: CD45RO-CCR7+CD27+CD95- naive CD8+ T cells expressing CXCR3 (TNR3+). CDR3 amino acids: CSALDRDRNSYEQYF.